The 25 T cell receptor beta chains below come from one sample, sequenced in a study of cytomegalovirus exposure and HLA in healthy donors. The assay was immunoSEQ multiplex PCR, and TCRdb's table has in-frame clones only and misses some. The sample carries about 360,000 clones, 75% to 90% recorded once. The specimen was PBMCs. The receptor set was obtained from a woman in her late teens or twenties in good health and CMV-seronegative.

The chain couples TRBV27 to TRBJ2-7; 10 nucleotides match TRBD1. Germline V CDR1 and CDR2: MNHEY, SMNVEV (reference sequence). The CDR3 length is 14 residues. V lost 0 bases and J lost 6; bases outside the gene matches: 2. The CDR3 spells CASSLSGQGTEQYF. The DNA of the CDR3 is TGTGCCAGCAGTTTATCGGGACAGGGGACCGAGCAGTACTTC.

The gene calls are TRBV7-2 and TRBJ1-1, with a tentative D call TRBD1 (6 bases). Germline-derived CDR1 and CDR2 are SGHTA and FQGNSA. The CDR3 sequence is 12 residues long. V lost 5 bases, J lost 10 bases, and 14 bases lay in between. In DNA, the CDR3 is TGTGCCAGCAGCCCCGGGGGGGCTCGAGCTTTCTTT. Its protein is CASSPGGARAFF.

The rearrangement links TRBV2 to TRBJ2-7; 7 bases match TRBD1. The CDR3 extends over 14 amino acids. Per the germline V gene, CDR1 is SNHLY and CDR2 is FYNNEI. After removal of 6 bases from V and 3 bases from J, the junction contained 8 bases not matched to a gene. The CDR3 nucleotides read TGTGCCAGCAGGCCGACAGGGACCTTCTACGAGCAGTACTTC. This codes for CASRPTGTFYEQYF.

The chain employs TRBV28 and TRBJ1-3, with D unresolved. Germline CDR1 reads MDHEN; CDR2 reads SYDVKM. Trimming cost V 6 bases and J 4 bases, with 7 bases left between them. The CDR3 totals 12 residues. The CDR3 coding sequence is TGTGCCAGCAGCCCCCTAGGAAACACCATATATTTT. Amino acid sequence: CASSPLGNTIYF.

The chain carries TRBV7-3 and TRBJ2-1; TRBD2 aligns across 14 bases. This CDR3 contains 16 residues. The V and J ends lost 2 bases and 8 bases, in that order; junction bases with no gene match: 5. Germline V lookup: CDR1 SGHTA, CDR2 FQGTGA. The CDR3 region is CASSLLGLAGVDEQFF. The CDR3 DNA reads TGTGCCAGCAGCTTATTGGGACTAGCGGGAGTTGATGAGCAGTTCTTC. Filled out from reference TRBV7-3 and TRBJ2-1, the complete variable domain reads GAGVSQTPSNKVTEKGKYVELRCDPISGHTALYWYRQSLGQGPEFLIYFQGTGAADDSGLPNDRFFAVRPEGSVSTLKIQRTERGDSAVYLCASSLLGLAGVDEQFFGPGTRLTVL.

The rearrangement uses TRBV6-1 and TRBJ1-1; possibly TRBD1 for D (6 bases). CDR1 is MNHNS, CDR2 SASEGT, per germline. CDR3 length: 16 residues. V was trimmed by 4 bases and J by 4 bases, leaving 19 bases between them. The CDR3 spells CASSGDIWDWITEAFF. For the CDR3, the DNA is TGTGCCAGCAGTGGGGACATCTGGGATTGGATCACTGAAGCTTTCTTT.

The chain uses TRBV5-6 and TRBJ1-5; the D gene is possibly TRBD1 (5 bases). This CDR3 comprises 14 residues. V lost 6 bases and J lost 10, with 20 bases in between. Germline-derived CDR1 and CDR2 are SGHDT and YYEEEE. The CDR3 protein is CASTWGLRGAPQHF. CDR3 nucleotides: TGTGCCAGCACCTGGGGACTCCGTGGGGCACCCCAGCATTTT.

This clone was seen once. V and J are TRBV14 and TRBJ2-7; 8 nucleotides align to TRBD2. Per the germline V gene, CDR1 is SGHDN and CDR2 is FVKESK. The CDR3 contains 18 residues. Trimming at V came to 4 bases and at J to 2 bases, leaving 16 bases not matched to a gene. CDR3 protein: CASSRTLPGTSRTYEQYF. CDR3 bases: TGTGCCAGCAGCCGTACACTTCCCGGGACTAGTCGTACCTACGAGCAGTACTTC.

This clone was observed a single time. The J gene is TRBJ1-6, the V gene TRBV5-1, with 8 bases lining up with TRBD1. V shed 3 bases, J shed 9 bases, and the junction held 14 bases outside the gene matches. The CDR3 runs 17 residues. Germline CDR1 reads SGHRS; CDR2 reads YFSETQ. This CDR3 reads CASSYADPTGVPSPLHF. CDR3 nucleotide sequence: TGCGCCAGCAGCTACGCCGACCCGACAGGGGTCCCTTCACCCCTCCACTTT. Full variable domain (remainder filled in from reference TRBV5-1 and TRBJ1-6): KAGVTQTPRYLIKTRGQQVTLSCSPISGHRSVSWYQQTPGQGLQFLFEYFSETQRNKGNFPGRFSGRQFSNSRSEMNVSTLELGDSALYLCASSYADPTGVPSPLHFGNGTRLTVT.

The chain combines TRBV4-1 with TRBJ2-1; D gene ambiguous. Trimming took off 4 bases at V and 4 bases at J, with 14 bases between the two ends. This CDR3 spans 15 amino acids. CDR1 and CDR2 from the germline V gene are MGHRA and YSYEKL. The CDR3 is CASSPRDSSYNEQFF. DNA of the CDR3: TGCGCCAGCAGCCCCCGAGATAGTTCTTACAATGAGCAGTTCTTC.

The chain employs TRBV10-3 and TRBJ2-7; D is uncertain. This CDR3 has 11 residues. Looked up from germline, CDR1 is ENHRY and CDR2 is SYGVKD. V gave up 6 bases and J gave up 6 bases, with 9 bases separating them. The CDR3 DNA reads as TGTGCCATCAGCGACATCGGCGAGCAGTACTTC. Protein sequence: CAISDIGEQYF.

The chain is built from TRBV18 and TRBJ2-7, with 8 bases lining up with TRBD1. This CDR3 has 14 amino acids. V trimming: 3 bases; J trimming: 6 bases; junction bases outside the gene matches: 7. The V gene's germline CDR1 is KGHSH and CDR2 LQKENI. DNA for the CDR3: TGTGCCAGCTCACCTGACAGGGGTTATACCGAGCAGTACTTC. Its translation is CASSPDRGYTEQYF.

This clone is a singleton in its sample. V gene TRBV5-1 combines with J gene TRBJ1-1; D is uncertain. Trimming took 5 bases from V and 3 from J, leaving 5 bases between them. Germline V gives CDR1 SGHRS, CDR2 YFSETQ. The CDR3 consists of 11 residues. CDR3 bases: TGCGCCAGCAGACAGTACACTGAAGCTTTCTTT. The encoded protein is CASRQYTEAFF.

The rearrangement joins TRBV27 to TRBJ1-5; D gene unclear. Germline V CDR1 and CDR2: MNHEY, SMNVEV (reference sequence). The V end was cut by 6 bases, the J end by 6 bases, with 15 bases between. The CDR3 extends over 14 amino acids. CDR3 nucleotides: TGTGCCAGCAGAGGCCCCCTAGCCGGTCAGCCCCAGCATTTT. Translating it yields CASRGPLAGQPQHF.

This clone occurred once. This rearrangement joins TRBV5-6 to TRBJ2-7; 7 nucleotides match TRBD2. This CDR3 is built from 16 residues. CDR1 and CDR2 from the germline V gene are SGHDT and YYEEEE. The J segment lost 10 bases and the V segment lost 3 bases, leaving 19 bases of the junction unmatched. CDR3 nucleotide sequence: TGTGCCAGCAGCTCCTTAAAGACTAGCCAAGCTACGTCTCAGTACTTC. Protein product: CASSSLKTSQATSQYF.

The J gene is TRBJ2-3, the V gene TRBV29-1, with 7 bases that match TRBD2. CDR3 size: 15 residues. CDR1 SQVTM and CDR2 ANQGSEA come from the germline V gene. The trim removed 0 bases at V and 1 base at J, leaving 4 bases unmatched. Written as DNA, the CDR3 is TGCAGCGTTGAAGAAGGCGGGAGAGGCACAGATACGCAGTATTTT. It encodes CSVEEGGRGTDTQYF.

The chain uses TRBV5-4 and TRBJ2-3, with 13 bases lining up with TRBD2. Per germline, CDR1 SGHNT and CDR2 YYREEE (reference sequence). Germline trimming cut 6 bases from V and 6 bases from J; bases unmatched to any gene: 13. The CDR3 loop spans 17 amino acids. CDR3 sequence: CASNPGTSGKWRDTQYF. CDR3 nucleotides: TGTGCCAGCAACCCAGGGACTAGCGGGAAATGGAGGGATACGCAGTATTTT.

This clone showed up just a few times. The chain joins TRBV4-1 to TRBJ1-2; a weak D match, TRBD1 (6 bases). The CDR3 contains 14 residues. The V and J ends lost 5 bases and 2 bases respectively, with 12 bases between them. The germline gives CDR1 MGHRA, CDR2 YSYEKL. Here the CDR3 DNA reads TGCGCCAGCAGCGAGGGGGGGCGGAACTATGGCTACACCTTC. It yields the protein CASSEGGRNYGYTF.

The J gene is TRBJ1-4, the V gene TRBV7-9; D might be TRBD1 (6 bases). V was pared by 5 bases and J by 7 bases, with 20 bases between. This CDR3 region has 16 residues. Germline loops: CDR1 SEHNR, CDR2 FQNEAQ (reference sequence). CDR3 in DNA: TGTGCCAGCAGCCCAGCGGAAGCAGGGGTATCTGAAAAACTGTTTTTT. It codes for CASSPAEAGVSEKLFF.

This clone appeared once. The chain uses TRBV6-1 and TRBJ1-4; 7 bases agree with TRBD1. CDR1 is MNHNS and CDR2 is SASEGT in the germline V gene. With 7 bases clipped from V and 4 bases from J, the junction kept 6 bases outside the gene matches. CDR3 length equals 14 residues. This chain's CDR3 is CASTLGQFNEKLFF. The DNA of the CDR3 is TGTGCCAGCACCCTGGGACAGTTTAATGAAAAACTGTTTTTT.

The chain is built from TRBV6-1 and TRBJ2-7; D not resolved. CDR1 is MNHNS and CDR2 is SASEGT in the germline V gene. CDR3 length: 12 residues. Trimming left V 5 bases short and J 5 bases short, with 10 bases between. DNA of the CDR3: TGTGCCAGCAGTAAGCTGGGCAACGAGCAGTACTTC. It codes for CASSKLGNEQYF.

V gene TRBV18 combines with J gene TRBJ1-5; 8 bases match TRBD1. This CDR3 region has 16 residues. Trimming at V came to 8 bases and at J to 8 bases, leaving 17 bases not matched to a gene. Germline loops: CDR1 KGHSH, CDR2 LQKENI. The CDR3 DNA is TGTGCCAGCACCTTTGATGTTGGACAGGGCGGAGAGCCCCAGCATTTT. Its translation is CASTFDVGQGGEPQHF.

The genes are TRBV5-4 and TRBJ1-3; no reliable D call. The CDR3 extends over 14 amino acids. Germline loops: CDR1 SGHNT, CDR2 YYREEE (reference sequence). The germline V and J ends were trimmed by 3 bases and 0 bases, with 7 bases remaining between them. CDR3 amino acids: CASSSEVSGNTIYF. The CDR3, as DNA: TGTGCCAGCAGCTCAGAAGTCTCTGGAAACACCATATATTTT.

V usage is TRBV7-9 and J usage is TRBJ2-7; D might be TRBD1 (5 bases). From germline, CDR1 is SEHNR and CDR2 FQNEAQ (reference sequence). The CDR3 runs to 15 residues. The ends were cut back, 3 bases at V and 4 bases at J, with 16 bases in the middle. DNA for the CDR3: TGTGCCAGCAGCTTCGGTGCCTGGGGCGGATACGAGCAGTACTTC. This translates into CASSFGAWGGYEQYF.

The V gene is TRBV30, the J gene TRBJ1-5, with TRBD1 identical over 12 bases. Trimming at V came to 3 bases and at J to 5 bases, leaving 5 bases not matched to a gene. This CDR3 has 15 residues. In germline, CDR1 is GTSNPN, CDR2 SVGIG (reference sequence). CDR3 region: CAWSAGTGGHQPQHF. The CDR3 coding sequence is TGTGCCTGGAGCGCCGGGACAGGGGGCCATCAGCCCCAGCATTTT.